The sequence of this T cell receptor beta chain was determined in a study of PD-1 blockade in mismatch repair-deficient tumors. Across the study: Enrolled about 2013-2017, patients had progressing, pretreated mismatch repair-deficient cancers of 11 to 13 types.

Germline CDR1 and CDR2: KGHSH and LQKENI. Trimming took off 2 bases at V and 3 bases at J, with 8 bases between the two ends. This CDR3 has 13 residues. Some clones are missing from TCRdb's copy, which holds only in-frame ones; the method was immunoSEQ multiplex PCR. The table has 95,000 to 150,000 clones, about 88% seen once. This clone turned up a few times. Mismatch repair deficiency was confirmed in all patients, by PCR or immunohistochemistry. TCR sequencing covered a few patients who responded to pembrolizumab. The sequence was collected from an adult with mismatch repair-deficient cancer. The chain carries TRBV18 and TRBJ2-7; the D gene is possibly TRBD2 (5 bases). Sequenced here: peripheral blood, sampled 44 weeks after starting pembrolizumab. The CDR3 DNA follows: TGTGCCAGCTCACCAACCGGGGTCTACGAGCAGTACTTC. Protein product: CASSPTGVYEQYF.